These T cell receptor beta chains were read from a single sample in a study of blood T cell repertoires in COVID-19. Profiling relied on immunoSEQ multiplex PCR, and the TCRdb table lists in-frame clones only, not all of them. The sample records about 480,000 clones, roughly 90% being singletons. Sample: PBMCs or T cells enriched from blood (not recorded which). The origin of the receptors is a woman aged 40 to 55 who had recovered from COVID-19. Each CDR3 is given with its conserved first and last residue. A D gene is named only where the DNA matches it firmly. The listing skips clone size in some rows; elsewhere it reads once, few, many or a size class.

V gene	clone size	J gene	D gene	CDR3 DNA	CDR3 protein
TRBV19	-	TRBJ2-7	TRBD1	TGTGCCAGTAGCGACCTACCGGGACAGGGAAGCGAGCAGTACTTC	CASSDLPGQGSEQYF
TRBV7-9	-	TRBJ2-1	TRBD2	TGTGCCAGCATTATTAGCGGGAACCATCGGAATGAGCAGTTCTTC	CASIISGNHRNEQFF
TRBV19	-	TRBJ2-5	-	TGTGCCAGTAGTTCACGGGGGATAATGGAGACCCAGTACTTC	CASSSRGIMETQYF
TRBV7-2	-	TRBJ2-2	-	TGTGCCAGCACCCTCGGTGCCGGGGAGCTGTTTTTT	CASTLGAGELFF
TRBV24-1	-	TRBJ2-1	TRBD1	TGTGCCACCAGTGACCCTGGACAGGGGGATCACAGTGAGCAGTTCTTC	CATSDPGQGDHSEQFF
TRBV3-1/TRBV3-2	-	TRBJ2-3	-	TGTGCCAGCAGCCAATTCTCCTCAGGGCGACCCACAGATACGCAGTATTTT	CASSQFSSGRPTDTQYF
TRBV11-2	-	TRBJ1-6	-	TGTGCCAGCAGCTTAGAGGTTATGTGGTATCAGGATTCACCCCTCCACTTT	CASSLEVMWYQDSPLHF
TRBV5-6	-	TRBJ1-1	-	TGTGCCAGCGCCGACTTGAACACTGAAGCTTTCTTT	CASADLNTEAFF
TRBV4-3	-	TRBJ1-1	-	TGCGCCAGCAGCCAAGATTGGGTAGGGGGGAACACTGAAGCTTTCTTT	CASSQDWVGGNTEAFF
TRBV12-3/TRBV12-4	-	TRBJ1-2	-	TGTGCCAGCAGTTGGGCAGGGGACTATGGCTACACCTTC	CASSWAGDYGYTF
TRBV29-1	-	TRBJ2-7	-	TGCAGCGTTGTTCCACCGGGGTTGGAGCAGTACTTC	CSVVPPGLEQYF
TRBV7-2	once	TRBJ2-5	-	TGTGCCAGCAGCGTAAGCGGAAGGGAGACCCAGTACTTC	CASSVSGRETQYF
TRBV28	-	TRBJ1-2	-	TGTGCCAGCAGTAATTCACAGGGTCGCGGGCATGGCTACACCTTC	CASSNSQGRGHGYTF
TRBV14	few	TRBJ2-6	-	TGTGCCAGCAGCCAGATGAGGAACTCTGGGGCCAACGTCCTGACTTTC	CASSQMRNSGANVLTF